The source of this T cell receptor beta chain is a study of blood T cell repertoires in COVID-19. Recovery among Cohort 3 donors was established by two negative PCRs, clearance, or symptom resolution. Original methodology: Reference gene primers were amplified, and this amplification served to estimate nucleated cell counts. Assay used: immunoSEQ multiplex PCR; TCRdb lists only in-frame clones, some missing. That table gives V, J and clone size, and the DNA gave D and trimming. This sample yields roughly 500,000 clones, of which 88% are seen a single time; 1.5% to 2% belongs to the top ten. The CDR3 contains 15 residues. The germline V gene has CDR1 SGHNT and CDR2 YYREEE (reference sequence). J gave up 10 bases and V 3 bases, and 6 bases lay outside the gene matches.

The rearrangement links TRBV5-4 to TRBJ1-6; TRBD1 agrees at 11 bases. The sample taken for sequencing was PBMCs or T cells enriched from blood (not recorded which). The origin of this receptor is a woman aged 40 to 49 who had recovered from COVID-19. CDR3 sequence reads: CASSSGQGAGSPLHF. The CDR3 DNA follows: TGTGCCAGCAGCTCAGGACAGGGGGCGGGCTCACCCCTCCACTTT.